This TCR beta chain was sequenced in a study of T cell repertoires in cytomegalovirus infection. A remark on this clonotype: Antigen: not known.

A single record per CDR3 protein comes from TCRdb applying MiXCR to the reads. This repertoire shows 100,000 to 150,000 distinct CDR3 sequences, around 30% found once; its top ten account for roughly 50%. This CDR3 comprises 16 residues. Germline V lookup: CDR1 SGHTA, CDR2 FQGNSA. Trimming stripped 5 bases from V and 6 bases from J, with 20 bases between. The chain recombines TRBV7-2 with TRBJ1-5; TRBD1 is a possible D gene (5 bases). The receptor's source is a human donor in good health (CMV status not recorded). Some clones in this sample may be carry-over from other donors' samples. The material sequenced was CD8+ T cells from cultured PBMCs, taken from culture after CMV antigen stimulation. The CDR3 DNA reads TGTGCCAGCAGCCCTATCGGAGGGGAAACGGGTCAGCCCCAGCATTTT. Translated: CASSPIGGETGQPQHF. Filled out from reference TRBV7-2 and TRBJ1-5, the complete variable domain reads GAGVSQSPSNKVTEKGKDVELRCDPISGHTALYWYRQSLGQGLEFLIYFQGNSAPDKSGLPSDRFSAERTGGSVSTLTIQRTQQEDSAVYLCASSPIGGETGQPQHFGDGTRLSIL.